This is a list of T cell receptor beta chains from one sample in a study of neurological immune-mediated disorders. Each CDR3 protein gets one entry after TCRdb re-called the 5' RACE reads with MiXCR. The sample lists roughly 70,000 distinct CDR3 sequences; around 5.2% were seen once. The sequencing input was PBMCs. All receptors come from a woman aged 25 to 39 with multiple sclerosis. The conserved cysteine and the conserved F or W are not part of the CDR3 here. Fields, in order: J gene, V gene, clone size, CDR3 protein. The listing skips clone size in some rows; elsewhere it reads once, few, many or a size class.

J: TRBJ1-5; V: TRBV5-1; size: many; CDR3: ASSLGAGGGGQPQN
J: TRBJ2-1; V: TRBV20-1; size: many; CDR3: SAKLPSGNEQF
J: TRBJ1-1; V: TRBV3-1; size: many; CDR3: ASSHLTVPNTEAF
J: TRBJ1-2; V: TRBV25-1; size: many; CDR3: ASSEPGDNYGYT
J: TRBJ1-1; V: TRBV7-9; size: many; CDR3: ASSLGQGMLQAF
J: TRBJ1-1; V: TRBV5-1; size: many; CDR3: ASSLAPGGMNTEAF
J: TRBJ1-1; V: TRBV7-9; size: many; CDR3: ASSLGGGRNTEAF
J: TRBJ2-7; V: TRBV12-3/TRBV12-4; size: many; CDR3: ASRLQGPYEQY
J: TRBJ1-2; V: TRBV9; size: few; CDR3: ASSVPGSGYT
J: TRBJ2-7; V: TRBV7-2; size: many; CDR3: ASSRGQGASYEQY
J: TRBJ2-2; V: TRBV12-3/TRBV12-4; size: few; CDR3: ASWGRGGTGELF
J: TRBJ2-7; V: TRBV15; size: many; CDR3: ATSRGVGDFYEQY
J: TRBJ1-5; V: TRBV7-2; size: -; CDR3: ASSLGVQPQH
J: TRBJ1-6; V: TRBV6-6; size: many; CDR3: ASSYANSPLH
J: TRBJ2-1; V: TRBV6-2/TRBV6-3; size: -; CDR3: ASSSRAYNEQF
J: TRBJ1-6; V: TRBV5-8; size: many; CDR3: ASSGGSSYNSPLN
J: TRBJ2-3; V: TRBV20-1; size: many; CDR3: SAKTRVLRGTDTQY
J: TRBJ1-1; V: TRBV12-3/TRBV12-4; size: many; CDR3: ASSLGQLNTEAF
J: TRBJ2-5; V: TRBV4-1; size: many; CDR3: ASSQEVSGGETQY
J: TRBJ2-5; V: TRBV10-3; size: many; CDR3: ASKDREVETQY
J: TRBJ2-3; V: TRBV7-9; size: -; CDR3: ASSGTLTDTQY
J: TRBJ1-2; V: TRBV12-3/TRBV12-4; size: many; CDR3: ASSFFGRNGYT